This record concerns one T cell receptor beta chain sequence. Antigen unknown. These data belong to a study of cytomegalovirus exposure and HLA in healthy donors. Study-level background: It was reported in a later analysis that the same platform had been used for the 120 or so validation repertoires as for the roughly 650 first-cohort repertoires. Whole-study results and caveats: Most observed TCR sequences were rare, whereas some public TCRs were detected in many donors.

The approximately 130-subject validation cohort, separate from the 666-subject first cohort, included the donors. This CDR3 contains 13 residues. The ends were cut back, 2 bases at V and 12 bases at J, with 15 bases in the middle. Germline CDR1 SGHDT, CDR2 YYEEEE. Assay used: immunoSEQ multiplex PCR; TCRdb lists only in-frame clones, some missing. The table has some 140,000 clones, roughly 90% seen once; the top ten hold around 22%. The origin of this receptor is a man between 18 and 35 years old in good health and CMV-seropositive. Sequencing used PBMCs. The rearrangement links TRBV5-6 to TRBJ2-1; D uncertain. The DNA of the CDR3 is TGTGCCAGCAGCTTCCGACCCTCAGGATGGCAGTTCTTC. This sequence encodes CASSFRPSGWQFF. Supplemented by reference TRBV5-6 and TRBJ2-1, the full variable domain reads DAGVTQSPTHLIKTRGQQVTLRCSPKSGHDTVSWYQQALGQGPQFIFQYYEEEERQRGNFPDRFSGHQFPNYSSELNVNALLLGDSALYLCASSFRPSGWQFFGPGTRLTVL.